This T cell receptor beta chain was retrieved from a study of neoadjuvant anti-PD-1 for oral cavity cancer. TCRdb's table, derived via immunoSEQ multiplex PCR, lists solely in-frame clones and lacks some. The sample consists of more than 15,000 clones, 55% to 75% of them appearing once. V dropped 4 bases and J dropped 6; count of bases not matched to a gene: 4. Germline CDR1 MNHEY, CDR2 SVGAGI. This CDR3 has 13 amino acids. V is TRBV6-5 and J is TRBJ2-7; 9 bases are a match to TRBD1. The specimen was PBMCs, collected before nivolumab (anti-PD-1) treatment. The origin of this receptor is a person between 35 and 79 years old with oral cavity squamous cell carcinoma. For the CDR3, the DNA is TGTGCCAGCAGTTCGGGACAGGGCGGCGAGCAGTACTTC. Translating gives CASSSGQGGEQYF.